The clone carrying this T cell receptor (beta chain) appeared a single time. This record belongs to a study of technical replicates of blood from a handful of donors. Only in-frame clones appear in the TCRdb table, and some are missing; sequencing was by immunoSEQ multiplex PCR. This sample carries tens of thousands of clones, 95% to 98% of them seen once, and the ten largest clones take 0.2% to 0.25%. From germline, CDR1 is SQVTM and CDR2 ANQGSEA. CDR3 size: 13 residues. V shed 4 bases and J shed 0 bases, with 10 bases lying between them. This TCR came from a human donor in good health. The chain employs TRBV29-1 and TRBJ2-7; D possibly corresponds to TRBD1 (5 bases). The sample taken for sequencing was T cells isolated from PBMCs. Here the CDR3 reads CSVGTTSSYEQYF. CDR3 DNA: TGCAGCGTTGGGACAACCAGCTCCTACGAGCAGTACTTC.